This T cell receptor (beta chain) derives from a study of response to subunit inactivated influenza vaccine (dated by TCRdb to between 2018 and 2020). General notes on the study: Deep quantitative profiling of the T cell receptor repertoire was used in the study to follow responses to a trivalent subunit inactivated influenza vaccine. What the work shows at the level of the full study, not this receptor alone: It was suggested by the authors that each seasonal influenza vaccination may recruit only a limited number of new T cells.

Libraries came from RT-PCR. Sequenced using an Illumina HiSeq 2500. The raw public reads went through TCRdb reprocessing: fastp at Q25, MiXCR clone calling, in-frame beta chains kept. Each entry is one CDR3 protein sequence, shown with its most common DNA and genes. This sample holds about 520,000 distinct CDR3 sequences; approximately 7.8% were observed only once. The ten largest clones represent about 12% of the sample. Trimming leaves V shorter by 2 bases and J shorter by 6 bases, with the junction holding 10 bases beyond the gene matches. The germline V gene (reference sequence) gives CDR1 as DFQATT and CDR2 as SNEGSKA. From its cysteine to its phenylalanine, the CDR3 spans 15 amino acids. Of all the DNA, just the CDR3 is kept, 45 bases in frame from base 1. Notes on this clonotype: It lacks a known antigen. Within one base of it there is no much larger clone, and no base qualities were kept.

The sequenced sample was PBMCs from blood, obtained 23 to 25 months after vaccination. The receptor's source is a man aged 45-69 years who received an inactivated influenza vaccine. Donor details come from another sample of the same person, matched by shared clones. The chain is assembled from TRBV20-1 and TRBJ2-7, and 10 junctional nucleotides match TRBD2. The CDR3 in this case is CSARPGLAPRGEQYF. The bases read TGCAGTGCTAGACCGGGACTAGCGCCCCGGGGCGAGCAGTACTTC.